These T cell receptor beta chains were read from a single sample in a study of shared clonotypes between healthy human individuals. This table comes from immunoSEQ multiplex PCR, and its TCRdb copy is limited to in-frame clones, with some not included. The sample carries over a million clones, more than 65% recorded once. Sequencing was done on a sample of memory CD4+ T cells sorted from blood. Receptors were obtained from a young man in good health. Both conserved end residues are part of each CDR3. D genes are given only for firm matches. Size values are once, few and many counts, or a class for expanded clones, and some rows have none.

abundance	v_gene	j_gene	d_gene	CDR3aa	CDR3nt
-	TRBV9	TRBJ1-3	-	CASSLPPGPISGNTIYF	TGTGCCAGCAGCCTCCCCCCGGGACCCATCTCTGGAAACACCATATATTTT
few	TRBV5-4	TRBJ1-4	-	CASSYRGSDNEKLFF	TGTGCCAGCAGCTATAGAGGATCAGATAATGAAAAACTGTTTTTT
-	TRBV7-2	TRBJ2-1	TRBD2	CASSPGYGTTGTFHNEQFF	TGTGCCAGCAGCCCAGGATACGGGACTACCGGAACTTTTCACAATGAGCAGTTCTTC
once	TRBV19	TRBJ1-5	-	CASRSGTGGGYSNQPQHF	TGTGCCAGTAGATCTGGAACTGGGGGTGGGTATAGCAATCAGCCCCAGCATTTT
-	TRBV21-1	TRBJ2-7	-	CASSNRDKHYEQYF	TGTGCCAGCAGCAACCGGGACAAGCACTACGAGCAGTACTTC
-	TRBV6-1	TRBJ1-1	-	CASSDQGGTEAFF	TGTGCCAGCAGCGACCAAGGGGGGACTGAAGCTTTCTTT
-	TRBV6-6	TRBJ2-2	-	CASSDSGPGGLFF	TGTGCCAGCAGTGACTCAGGCCCCGGAGGGCTGTTTTTT
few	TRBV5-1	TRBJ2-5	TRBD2	CASSNSGRGETQYF	TGCGCCAGCAGTAATAGCGGGAGAGGAGAGACCCAGTACTTC
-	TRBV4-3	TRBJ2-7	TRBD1	CASSQIDGTGIGYEQYF	TGCGCCAGCAGCCAGATCGACGGGACAGGTATCGGGTACGAGCAGTACTTC
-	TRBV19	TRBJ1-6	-	CATSGSIHSPLHF	TGTGCCACAAGTGGCAGCATACATTCACCCCTCCACTTT
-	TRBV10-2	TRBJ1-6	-	CASSVGDNSPLHF	TGCGCCAGCAGTGTAGGGGATAATTCACCCCTCCACTTT
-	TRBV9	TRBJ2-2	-	CASSVATRLVSGELFF	TGTGCCAGCAGCGTAGCTACGAGACTAGTCAGCGGGGAGCTGTTTTTT
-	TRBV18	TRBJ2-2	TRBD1	CASSQTTGQGSTGELFF	TGTGCCAGCTCACAAACTACAGGACAGGGTAGTACCGGGGAGCTGTTTTTT
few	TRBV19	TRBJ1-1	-	CASSTTMNTEAFF	TGTGCCAGTAGTACCACAATGAACACTGAAGCTTTCTTT
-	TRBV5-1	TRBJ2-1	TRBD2	CASSLAPSGDYNEQFF	TGCGCCAGCAGCTTGGCCCCTAGCGGGGATTACAATGAGCAGTTCTTC
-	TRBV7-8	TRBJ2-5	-	CASSPRSGKETQYF	TGTGCCAGCAGCCCGCGATCAGGGAAAGAGACCCAGTACTTC
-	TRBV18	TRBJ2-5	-	CASSHPLTEETQYF	TGTGCCAGCTCACACCCGCTAACCGAAGAGACCCAGTACTTC
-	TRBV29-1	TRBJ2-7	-	CSVHGTYEQYF	TGCAGCGTTCACGGCACCTACGAGCAGTACTTC
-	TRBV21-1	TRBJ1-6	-	CASSKDTTGGNSPLHF	TGTGCCAGCAGCAAAGACACGACAGGGGGTAATTCACCCCTCCACTTT
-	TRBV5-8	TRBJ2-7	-	CASSPQVFSYEQYF	TGTGCCAGCAGCCCACAGGTCTTCTCCTACGAGCAGTACTTC
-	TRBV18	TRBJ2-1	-	CASSEGDDEQFF	TGTGCCAGCTCAGAGGGAGACGATGAGCAGTTCTTC
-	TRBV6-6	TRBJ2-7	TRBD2	CASSYSGRGAYEQYF	TGTGCCAGCAGTTATAGCGGGAGGGGCGCCTACGAGCAGTACTTC
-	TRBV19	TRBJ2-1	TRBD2	CASSNSGGFYNEQFF	TGTGCCAGTAGTAATAGCGGGGGGTTCTACAATGAGCAGTTCTTC
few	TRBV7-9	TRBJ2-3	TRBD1	CASSPGGDRGPDTQYF	TGTGCCAGCAGCCCAGGGGGTGACAGGGGCCCAGATACGCAGTATTTT
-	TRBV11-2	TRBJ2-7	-	CASSLVSGATYEQYF	TGTGCCAGCAGCTTAGTCTCAGGGGCTACCTACGAGCAGTACTTC
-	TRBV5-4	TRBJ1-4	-	CASSSTTNEKLFF	TGTGCCAGCAGCTCTACAACTAATGAAAAACTGTTTTTT
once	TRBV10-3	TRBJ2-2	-	CAISVIPGELFF	TGTGCCATCAGTGTGATCCCCGGGGAGCTGTTTTTT
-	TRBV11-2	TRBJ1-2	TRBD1	CASSLETGAFYGYTF	TGTGCCAGCAGCTTAGAAACAGGGGCTTTCTATGGCTACACCTTC
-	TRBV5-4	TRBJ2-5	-	CASSQRGLVNQETQYF	TGTGCCAGCAGCCAAAGGGGACTGGTGAACCAAGAGACCCAGTACTTC
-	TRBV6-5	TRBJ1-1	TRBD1	CASSRQGWAEAFF	TGTGCCAGCAGCCGACAGGGGTGGGCTGAAGCTTTCTTT
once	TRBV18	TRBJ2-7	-	CANLSGQENEQYF	TGTGCCAACCTATCGGGACAAGAGAACGAGCAGTACTTC
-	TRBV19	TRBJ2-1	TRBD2	CASSPRTSGGSYNEQFF	TGTGCCAGTAGTCCCCGGACTAGCGGGGGCTCCTACAATGAGCAGTTCTTC
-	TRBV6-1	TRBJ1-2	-	CASSTGTPYGYTF	TGTGCCAGCAGTACCGGGACACCATATGGCTACACCTTC
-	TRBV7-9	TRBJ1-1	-	CASSAERENTEAFF	TGTGCCAGCAGCGCCGAAAGAGAGAACACTGAAGCTTTCTTT
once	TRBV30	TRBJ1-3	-	CAWTDFSGNTIYF	TGTGCCTGGACTGATTTCTCTGGAAACACCATATATTTT
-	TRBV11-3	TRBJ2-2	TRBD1	CASSRGTGRAGELFF	TGTGCCAGCAGCCGTGGGACAGGGAGGGCCGGGGAGCTGTTTTTT
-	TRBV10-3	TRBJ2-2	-	CAITLGWTGELFF	TGTGCCATCACCCTAGGGTGGACCGGGGAGCTGTTTTTT
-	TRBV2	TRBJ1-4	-	CACRDTTNEKLFF	TGTGCCTGCCGGGATACAACTAATGAAAAACTGTTTTTT
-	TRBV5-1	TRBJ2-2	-	CASSLASTFAGELFF	TGCGCCAGCAGCTTGGCCAGCACGTTCGCCGGGGAGCTGTTTTTT
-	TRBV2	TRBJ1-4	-	CASRRTGTPNEKLFF	TGTGCCAGCAGACGGACCGGGACACCGAATGAAAAACTGTTTTTT
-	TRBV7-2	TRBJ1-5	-	CASSQKGSQPQHF	TGTGCCAGCAGTCAGAAAGGCAGTCAGCCCCAGCATTTT
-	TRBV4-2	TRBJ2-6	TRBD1	CASSQAADRAGANVLTF	TGTGCCAGCAGCCAGGCGGCCGACAGGGCCGGGGCCAACGTCCTGACTTTC
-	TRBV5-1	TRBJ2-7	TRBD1	CASSLKQGSQEYF	TGCGCCAGCAGCTTAAAACAGGGGTCTCAGGAGTACTTC
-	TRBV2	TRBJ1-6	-	CASSARGGGESPLHF	TGTGCCAGCAGTGCCAGGGGAGGAGGAGAATCACCCCTCCACTTT
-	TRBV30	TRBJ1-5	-	CAWSLGDGQPQHF	TGTGCCTGGAGTCTAGGGGACGGTCAGCCCCAGCATTTT